This T cell receptor (beta chain) was observed in a study of monozygotic twins with inflammatory bowel disease. Findings of the study overall: TCRbeta diversity (inverse Simpson) was lower in IBD patients than in healthy co-twins. Among IBD patients, fewer clonotypes were shared with others than among healthy twins, especially with disease activity. A distinction between different T cell subtypes was not possible.

Germline V lookup: CDR1 DFQATT, CDR2 SNEGSKA (reference sequence). The CDR3 is 15 amino acids. TCRdb re-called the 5' RACE reads and shows each CDR3 protein once, DNA omitted. The table lists some 450,000 distinct CDR3 sequences. About this clonotype itself: Its cognate antigen is unknown.

Specimen: blood. This clonotype originated in a human donor with ulcerative colitis or Crohn's disease, or a healthy co-twin of an affected twin (not recorded which). This sequence joins TRBV20-1 and TRBJ2-3; the TRBD2 assignment by TCRdb is unverifiable without DNA. The CDR3 region is CSARDKRVGPNTQYF.